What follows are 17 T cell receptor beta chains derived from one specimen sequenced in a study of T-cell memory formation after mild COVID-19. TCRdb reanalysed the 5' RACE reads using MiXCR and keeps one entry per CDR3 protein. This repertoire shows about 270,000 distinct CDR3 sequences, over 15% found once; its top ten account for 20% to 25%. What was sequenced was PBMCs or a T cell subset sorted from them (not recorded which). All receptors derive from a man younger than 35 who had mild COVID-19 (a few samples of this study predate the infection). Cell type and time point are not known.

The CDR3 sequence is CASSFLAANTGELFF. Here the CDR3 DNA reads TGTGCCAGCAGTTTCCTAGCCGCGAACACCGGGGAGCTGTTTTTT. This chain joins TRBV6-2 or TRBV6-3 and TRBJ2-2, with D possibly TRBD2 on 5 matching bases. V lost 4 bases and J lost 0, with 9 bases in between. Germline V gene lookup returns CDR1 MNHEY and CDR2 SVGEGT. There are 15 residues in the CDR3.

This clonotype showed up just a few times. The chain couples TRBV6-1 to TRBJ2-5; TRBD2 might be the D (6 bases). V was cut by 11 bases and J by 5 bases, with 18 bases left in between. Germline lookup yields CDR1 MNHNS and CDR2 SASEGT. The length of the CDR3 is 13 residues. CDR3 protein: CAVQVVGGETQYF. CDR3 coding DNA: TGTGCCGTTCAGGTGGTTGGAGGGGAGACCCAGTACTTC.

V and J are TRBV6-6 and TRBJ2-1; 12 bases are shared with TRBD2. The CDR3 totals 15 residues. V lost 5 bases to trimming and J lost 10 bases; unmatched junction nucleotides: 9. Germline loops: CDR1 MNHNY, CDR2 SVGAGI (reference sequence). CDR3 region: CASSNPSGGAGEQFF. CDR3 coding DNA: TGTGCCAGCAGTAACCCTAGCGGGGGGGCGGGAGAGCAGTTCTTC.

The chain employs TRBV19 and TRBJ1-1; D is ambiguous. The CDR3 consists of 14 residues. Germline loops: CDR1 LNHDA, CDR2 SQIVND (reference sequence). V was trimmed by 5 bases and J by 1 base, leaving 11 bases between them. DNA for the CDR3: TGTGCCAGTAGTGTCGGAAGTTGGAACACTGAAGCTTTCTTT. Its protein product is CASSVGSWNTEAFF.

This clonotype came up a few times. The chain links TRBV5-4 to TRBJ2-1; 8 bases line up with TRBD2. Trimming removed 3 bases from V and 4 bases from J; junction bases left unmatched: 6. The CDR3 is made up of 15 amino acids. The V gene's germline CDR1 is SGHNT and CDR2 YYREEE (reference sequence). CDR3 coding DNA: TGTGCCAGCAGCTACGGGGGGGCTTTGTACAATGAGCAGTTCTTC. Encoded protein: CASSYGGALYNEQFF.

The CDR3 nucleotides read TGTGCCAGCAGCTCGGATGGACTAGCGGGGGGAACCGGGGAGCTGTTTTTT. Its protein product is CASSSDGLAGGTGELFF. The V gene is TRBV7-2, the J gene TRBJ2-2, with 14 bases identical to TRBD2. V trimming: 4 bases; J trimming: 5 bases; junction bases outside the gene matches: 6. The CDR3 runs to 17 residues. Germline CDR1 is SGHTA and CDR2 is FQGNSA.

The chain employs TRBV30 and TRBJ2-3, with 8 bases identical to TRBD2. Germline lookup yields CDR1 GTSNPN and CDR2 SVGIG (reference sequence). This CDR3 has 13 residues. The V gene end was trimmed by 6 bases and the J gene end by 7 bases; junction bases not matched to a gene: 9. In nucleotides, the CDR3 is TGTGCCTGTGGGAGCGGGAGAAGCTATACGCAGTATTTT. Protein: CACGSGRSYTQYF.

This clonotype showed up just once. The rearrangement links TRBV6-6 to TRBJ2-1, with 8 positions matching TRBD2. The V gene's germline CDR1 is MNHNY and CDR2 SVGAGI (reference sequence). The trim removed 6 bases at V and 0 bases at J, leaving 7 bases unmatched. The CDR3 is made up of 16 amino acids. For the CDR3, the DNA is TGTGCCAGCAGCCAAACTAGCGGAAGCTCCTACAATGAGCAGTTCTTC. This encodes CASSQTSGSSYNEQFF.

This clonotype was observed a handful of times. V and J are TRBV18 and TRBJ1-2; no reliable D call. This CDR3 region has 13 residues. Germline V lookup: CDR1 KGHSH, CDR2 LQKENI. V was clipped by 6 bases and J by 10 bases, with 18 bases between them. CDR3 in amino acids: CASSAPEQDAYTF. In DNA, the CDR3 is TGTGCCAGCTCCGCCCCAGAGCAGGACGCCTACACCTTC.

Worth noting for this clonotype: This could be a read error, since a much larger clone is one nucleotide away. The DNA is left out, because the CDR3 cannot be placed on it with certainty; the CDR3 is given as TCRdb lists it. The rearrangement joins TRBV7-2 to TRBJ2-2; TRBD2 was called by the table and not checked on the DNA. A total of 14 residues make up the CDR3, ends included. Germline V lookup: CDR1 SGHTA, CDR2 FQGNSA. CDR3 residues: CASSLVALGTELIF.

This sequence joins TRBV7-9 and TRBJ2-5; D unresolved. Germline V gene sequence: CDR1 SEHNR, CDR2 FQNEAQ (reference sequence). The CDR3 contains 14 residues. Deletions cut 2 bases from V and 7 bases from J, with 14 bases between. The CDR3 here is CASSLHESSGTQYF. For the CDR3, the DNA is TGTGCCAGCAGCTTACATGAGTCGTCCGGGACCCAGTACTTC. Full variable domain (outside the CDR3, taken from reference TRBV7-9 and TRBJ2-5): DTGVSQNPRHKITKRGQNVTFRCDPISEHNRLYWYRQTLGQGPEFLTYFQNEAQLEKSRLLSDRFSAERPKGSFSTLEIQRTEQGDSAMYLCASSLHESSGTQYFGPGTRLLVL.

V is TRBV27 and J is TRBJ2-5; no clear D gene. V was cut by 5 bases and J by 14 bases, with 15 bases left in between. The CDR3 totals 11 residues. From germline, CDR1 is MNHEY and CDR2 SMNVEV (reference sequence). The CDR3 loop is CASSSGQSRYF. The CDR3, as DNA: TGTGCCAGCAGTAGTGGCCAGAGCCGCTACTTC.

The chain couples TRBV11-2 to TRBJ2-1; 8 nucleotides line up with TRBD1. The CDR3 runs 12 residues. V trimming: 3 bases; J trimming: 12 bases; junction bases outside the gene matches: 4. Germline lookup yields CDR1 SGHAT and CDR2 FQNNGV. The CDR3 nucleotides are TGTGCCAGCAGCTTGGACAGGGCGCGGCAGTTCTTC. This encodes CASSLDRARQFF. The full variable domain, with the rest looked up from reference TRBV11-2 and TRBJ2-1, is EAGVAQSPRYKIIEKRQSVAFWCNPISGHATLYWYQQILGQGPKLLIQFQNNGVVDDSQLPKDRFSAERLKGVDSTLKIQPAKLEDSAVYLCASSLDRARQFFGPGTRLTVL.

The table lists this clonotype with a few counts. The rearrangement links TRBV18 to TRBJ2-4; D may be TRBD1 (6 bases). Germline V gene lookup returns CDR1 KGHSH and CDR2 LQKENI. The CDR3 extends over 14 amino acids. Trimming shortened V by 2 bases and J by 7 bases, and 12 bases separated the two germline ends. The CDR3 loop is CASSPGGDSNIQYF. CDR3 bases: TGTGCCAGCTCACCAGGGGGCGATTCGAACATTCAGTACTTC. Using reference TRBV18 and TRBJ2-4 for the parts outside the CDR3, the full variable domain is NAGVMQNPRHLVRRRGQEARLRCSPMKGHSHVYWYRQLPEEGLKFMVYLQKENIIDESGMPKERFSAEFPKEGPSILRIQQVVRGDSAAYFCASSPGGDSNIQYFGAGTRLSVL.

This clonotype was recorded a few times. This rearrangement joins TRBV20-1 to TRBJ2-2; 13 bases line up with TRBD2. The CDR3 spans 15 residues. Germline V lookup: CDR1 DFQATT, CDR2 SNEGSKA (reference sequence). The ends lost 8 bases at V and 9 bases at J; junction bases unmatched: 12. The chain's CDR3 is CSIRSTSGGNRELFF. The CDR3 DNA follows: TGCAGTATCCGATCGACTAGCGGGGGGAACCGGGAGCTGTTTTTT.

The chain recombines TRBV5-6 with TRBJ2-3; tentative D call: TRBD2 (5 bases). The length of the CDR3 is 14 residues. Germline CDR1 is SGHDT and CDR2 is YYEEEE. V dropped 4 bases and J dropped 4 bases, with 13 bases sitting between them. CDR3 protein: CASSLGLSPDTQYF. The CDR3 region has the DNA TGTGCCAGCAGCCTAGGACTGTCTCCAGATACGCAGTATTTT.

This clonotype was picked up a small number of times. The genes are TRBV20-1 and TRBJ1-5, with D unresolved. Trimming pared 0 bases from V and 1 base from J, leaving 16 bases between. Germline V gene sequence: CDR1 DFQATT, CDR2 SNEGSKA (reference sequence). CDR3 length: 17 residues. The CDR3 nucleotides are TGCAGTGCTAGAGATCGGTCGGGCATTACCAGCAATCAGCCCCAGCATTTT. Protein product: CSARDRSGITSNQPQHF.